The 7 T cell receptor beta chains presented below share a single source sample, sequenced in a study of T cell responses to AZD1222 COVID-19 vaccine. Some clones are missing from TCRdb's copy, which holds only in-frame ones; the method was immunoSEQ multiplex PCR. Of 99,000 or so clones in the sample, approximately 90% are singletons; the top ten hold approximately 2.9%. The specimen comprised peripheral blood, sampled on day 0 of AZD1222 vaccination. The source is an adult in good health.

The rearrangement joins TRBV25-1 to TRBJ2-2, with a weak D call TRBD1 (6 bases). The germline V gene encodes CDR1 MGHDK and CDR2 SYGVNS. This CDR3 has 15 residues. V gave up 1 base and J gave up 6 bases, with 12 bases separating them. CDR3 residues: CASSESRDIPGELFF. The CDR3 DNA is TGTGCCAGCAGTGAATCCCGGGACATCCCCGGGGAGCTGTTTTTT.

The gene calls are TRBV6-2 or TRBV6-3 and TRBJ1-6, with D tentatively TRBD1 (5 bases). Trimming cost V 5 bases and J 7 bases, with 12 bases left between them. From germline, CDR1 is MNHEY and CDR2 SVGEGT. CDR3 length: 14 residues. CDR3 residues: CASSKGLENSPLHF. The CDR3 bases are TGTGCCAGCAGTAAGGGACTGGAGAATTCACCCCTCCACTTT.

V usage is TRBV11-2 and J usage is TRBJ2-3, with 9 bases lining up with TRBD2. The CDR3 is 16 residues long. V lost 1 base, J lost 1 base, and 3 bases stayed unmatched. The germline V gene has CDR1 SGHAT and CDR2 FQNNGV. CDR3 residues: CASSLASSGGTDTQYF. The CDR3 DNA reads TGTGCCAGCAGCTTAGCCTCTAGCGGGGGCACAGATACGCAGTATTTT.

The rearrangement links TRBV6-5 to TRBJ1-2; D perhaps matches TRBD1 (6 bases). The CDR3 extends over 15 amino acids. The germline CDR1 and CDR2 sequences are MNHEY and SVGAGI. Trimming took off 0 bases at V and 4 bases at J, with 12 bases between the two ends. This chain's CDR3 is CASSYSWGPIYGYTF. CDR3 in DNA: TGTGCCAGCAGTTACTCGTGGGGGCCAATCTATGGCTACACCTTC.

The chain carries TRBV5-5 and TRBJ1-4; a weak D match, TRBD1 (6 bases). Trimming shortened V by 5 bases and J by 6 bases, and 14 bases separated the two germline ends. Germline CDR1 SGHKS, CDR2 YYEKEE (reference sequence). The CDR3 extends over 14 amino acids. The CDR3 region has the DNA TGTGCCAGCAGTAGGGGGGTATCGGATGAAAAACTGTTTTTT. Translated: CASSRGVSDEKLFF.

This clone was detected a few times. V is TRBV9 and J is TRBJ2-2, with 7 bases aligning to TRBD1. Germline CDR1 is SGDLS and CDR2 is YYNGEE. The J segment lost 6 bases and the V segment lost 0 bases, leaving 11 bases of the junction unmatched. The CDR3 is made up of 17 amino acids. The CDR3 is CASSVATGNLGAGELFF. The DNA of the CDR3 is TGTGCCAGCAGCGTAGCGACAGGGAATCTTGGGGCCGGGGAGCTGTTTTTT. The full variable domain, in which reference TRBV9 and TRBJ2-2 provide the parts outside the CDR3, is DSGVTQTPKHLITATGQRVTLRCSPRSGDLSVYWYQQSLDQGLQFLIQYYNGEERAKGNILERFSAQQFPDLHSELNLSSLELGDSALYFCASSVATGNLGAGELFFGEGSRLTVL.

This chain uses TRBV24-1 with TRBJ1-1; D might be TRBD1 (6 bases). CDR3 length: 13 amino acids. Germline CDR1 and CDR2: KGHDR and SFDVKD. V was shortened by 5 bases and J by 4 bases, with 10 bases between the two germline ends. CDR3: CATSAQGITEAFF. In DNA, the CDR3 is TGTGCCACCAGTGCCCAGGGGATCACTGAAGCTTTCTTT.